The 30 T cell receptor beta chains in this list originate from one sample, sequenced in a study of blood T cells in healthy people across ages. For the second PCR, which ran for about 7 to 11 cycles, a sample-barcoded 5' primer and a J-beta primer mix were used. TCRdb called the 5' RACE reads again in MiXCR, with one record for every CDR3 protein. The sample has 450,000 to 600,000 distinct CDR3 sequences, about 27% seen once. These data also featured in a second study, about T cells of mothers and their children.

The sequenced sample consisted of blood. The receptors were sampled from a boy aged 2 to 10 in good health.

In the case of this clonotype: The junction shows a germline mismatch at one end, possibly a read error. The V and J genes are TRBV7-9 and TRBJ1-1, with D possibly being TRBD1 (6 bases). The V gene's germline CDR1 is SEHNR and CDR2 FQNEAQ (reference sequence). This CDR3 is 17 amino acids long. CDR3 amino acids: CASSLARKAGVDTEAFF. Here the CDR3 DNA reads TGTGCCAGCAGCCTAGCAAGGAAGGCAGGGGTTGACACTGAAGCTTTCTTT.

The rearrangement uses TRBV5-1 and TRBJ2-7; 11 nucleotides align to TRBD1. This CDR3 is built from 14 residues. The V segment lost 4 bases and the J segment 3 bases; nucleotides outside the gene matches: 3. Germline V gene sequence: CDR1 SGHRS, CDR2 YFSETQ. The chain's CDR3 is CASSVGQGGYEQYF. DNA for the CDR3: TGCGCCAGCAGCGTGGGACAGGGGGGCTACGAGCAGTACTTC.

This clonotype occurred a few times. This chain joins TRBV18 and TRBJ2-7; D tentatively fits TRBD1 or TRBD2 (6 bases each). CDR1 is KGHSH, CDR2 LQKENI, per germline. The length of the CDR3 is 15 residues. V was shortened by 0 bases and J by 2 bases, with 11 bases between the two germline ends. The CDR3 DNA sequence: TGTGCCAGCTCACCACCGTCGGGGGCGACCTACGAGCAGTACTTC. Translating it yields CASSPPSGATYEQYF.

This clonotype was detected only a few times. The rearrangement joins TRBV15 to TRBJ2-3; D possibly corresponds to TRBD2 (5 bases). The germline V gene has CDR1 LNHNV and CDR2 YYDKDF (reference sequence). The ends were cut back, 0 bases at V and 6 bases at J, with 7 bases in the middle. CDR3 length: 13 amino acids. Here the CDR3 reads CATSRDPGDTQYF. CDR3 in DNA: TGTGCCACCAGCAGAGATCCGGGGGATACGCAGTATTTT.

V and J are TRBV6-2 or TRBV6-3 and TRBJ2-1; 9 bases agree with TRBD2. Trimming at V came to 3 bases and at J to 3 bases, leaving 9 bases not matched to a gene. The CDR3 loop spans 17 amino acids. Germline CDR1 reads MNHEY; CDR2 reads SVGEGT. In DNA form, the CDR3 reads TGTGCCAGCAGTTATCACATCGGCGGGGGGGACTACAATGAGCAGTTCTTC. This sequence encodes CASSYHIGGGDYNEQFF.

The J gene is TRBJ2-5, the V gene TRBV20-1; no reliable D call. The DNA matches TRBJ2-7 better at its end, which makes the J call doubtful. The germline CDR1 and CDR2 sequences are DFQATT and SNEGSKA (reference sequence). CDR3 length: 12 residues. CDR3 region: CSASDGAYEQYF. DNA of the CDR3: TGCAGTGCTAGTGACGGCGCCTACGAGCAGTACTTC.

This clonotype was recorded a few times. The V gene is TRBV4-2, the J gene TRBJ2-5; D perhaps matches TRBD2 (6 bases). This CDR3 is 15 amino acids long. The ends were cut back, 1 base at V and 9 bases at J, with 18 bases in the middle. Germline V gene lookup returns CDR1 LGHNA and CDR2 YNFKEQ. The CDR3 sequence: CASSQGGDPSRAQYF. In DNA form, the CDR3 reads TGTGCCAGCAGCCAAGGCGGGGACCCAAGTCGGGCCCAGTACTTC.

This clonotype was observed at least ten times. CDR3 DNA: TGTGCCAGCAGTACACCTATCCGGGACATAGAAGAGACCCAGTACTTC. Translated, it gives CASSTPIRDIEETQYF. This chain joins TRBV5-6 and TRBJ2-5; perhaps TRBD1 as D (6 bases). Germline values: CDR1 SGHDT, CDR2 YYEEEE. Trimming took off 5 bases at V and 3 bases at J, with 20 bases between the two ends. CDR3 size: 16 residues.

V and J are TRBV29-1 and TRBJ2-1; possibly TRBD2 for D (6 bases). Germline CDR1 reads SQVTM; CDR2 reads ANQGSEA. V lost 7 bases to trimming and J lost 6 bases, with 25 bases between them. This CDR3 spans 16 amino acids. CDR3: CSARVYGGRTLNEQFF. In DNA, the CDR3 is TGCAGCGCAAGGGTGTACGGGGGTCGGACCCTCAATGAGCAGTTCTTC.

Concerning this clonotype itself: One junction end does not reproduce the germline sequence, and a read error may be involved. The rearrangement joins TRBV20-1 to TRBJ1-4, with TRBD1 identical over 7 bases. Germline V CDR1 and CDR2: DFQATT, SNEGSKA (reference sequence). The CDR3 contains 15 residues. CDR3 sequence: CSARDSGTANEKRFF. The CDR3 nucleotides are TGCAGTGCTAGAGACTCCGGGACAGCTAATGAAAAACGGTTTTTT.

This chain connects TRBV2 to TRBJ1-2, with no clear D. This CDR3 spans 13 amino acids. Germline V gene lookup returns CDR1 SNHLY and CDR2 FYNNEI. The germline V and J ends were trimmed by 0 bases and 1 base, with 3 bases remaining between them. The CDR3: CASSEARNYGYTF. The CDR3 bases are TGTGCCAGCAGTGAAGCCCGTAACTATGGCTACACCTTC.

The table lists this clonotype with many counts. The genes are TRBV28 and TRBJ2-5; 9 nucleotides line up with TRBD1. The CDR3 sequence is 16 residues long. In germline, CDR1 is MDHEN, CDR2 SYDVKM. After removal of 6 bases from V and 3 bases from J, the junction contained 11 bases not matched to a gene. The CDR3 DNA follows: TGTGCCAGCAGCCCAGGGACAGGGACCCCTAAAGAGACCCAGTACTTC. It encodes CASSPGTGTPKETQYF.

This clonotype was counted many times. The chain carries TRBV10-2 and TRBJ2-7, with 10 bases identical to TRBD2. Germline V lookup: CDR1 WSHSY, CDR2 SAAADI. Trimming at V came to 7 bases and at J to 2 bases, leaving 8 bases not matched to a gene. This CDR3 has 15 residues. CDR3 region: CASNPLAGSPYEQYF. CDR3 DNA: TGCGCCAGCAATCCACTAGCGGGATCCCCCTACGAGCAGTACTTC.

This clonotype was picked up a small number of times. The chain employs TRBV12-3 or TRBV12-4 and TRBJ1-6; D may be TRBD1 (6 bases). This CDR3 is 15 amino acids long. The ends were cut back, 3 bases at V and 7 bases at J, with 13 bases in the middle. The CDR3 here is CASSFNAGANSPLHF. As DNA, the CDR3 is TGTGCCAGCAGTTTCAACGCAGGGGCGAATTCACCCCTCCACTTT.

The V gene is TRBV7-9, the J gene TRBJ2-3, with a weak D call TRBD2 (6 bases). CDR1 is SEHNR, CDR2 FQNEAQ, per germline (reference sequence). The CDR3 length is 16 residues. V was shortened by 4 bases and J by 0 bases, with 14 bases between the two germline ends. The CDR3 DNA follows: TGTGCCAGCAGCTCCCGGAGGGCCAAGAGCACAGATACGCAGTATTTT. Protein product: CASSSRRAKSTDTQYF.

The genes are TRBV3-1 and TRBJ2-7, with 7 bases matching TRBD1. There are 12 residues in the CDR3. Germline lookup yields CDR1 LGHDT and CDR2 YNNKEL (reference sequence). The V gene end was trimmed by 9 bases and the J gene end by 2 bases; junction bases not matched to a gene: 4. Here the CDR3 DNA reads TGTGCCAGGCTGGGACAGCCCTACGAGCAGTACGTC. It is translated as CARLGQPYEQYV.

The CDR3 here is CASSLDQGHEQFF. The DNA of the CDR3 is TGTGCCAGCAGCTTAGACCAGGGGCATGAGCAGTTCTTC. V is TRBV7-2 and J is TRBJ2-1; a weak D match, TRBD1 (6 bases). Germline-derived CDR1 and CDR2 are SGHTA and FQGNSA. Trimming took off 1 base at V and 8 bases at J, with 9 bases between the two ends. CDR3 length: 13 amino acids.

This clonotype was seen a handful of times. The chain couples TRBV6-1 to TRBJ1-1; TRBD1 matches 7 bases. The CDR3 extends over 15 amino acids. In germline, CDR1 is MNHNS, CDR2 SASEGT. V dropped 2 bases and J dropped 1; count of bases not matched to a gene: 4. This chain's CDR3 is CASSERTGSNTEAFF. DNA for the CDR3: TGTGCCAGCAGTGAACGGACAGGATCGAACACTGAAGCTTTCTTT.

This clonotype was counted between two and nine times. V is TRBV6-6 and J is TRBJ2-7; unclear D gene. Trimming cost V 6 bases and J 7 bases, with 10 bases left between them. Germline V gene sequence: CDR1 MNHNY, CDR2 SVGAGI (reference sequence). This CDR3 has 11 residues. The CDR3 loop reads CASRKGDEQYF. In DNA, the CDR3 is TGTGCCAGCAGGAAAGGAGATGAGCAGTACTTC.

This CDR3 reads CASSQEGGQEKNIQYF. In nucleotides, the CDR3 is TGTGCCAGCAGCCAAGAAGGGGGACAGGAAAAAAACATTCAGTACTTC. V usage is TRBV3-1 and J usage is TRBJ2-4, with 8 bases lining up with TRBD1. In germline, CDR1 is LGHDT, CDR2 YNNKEL (reference sequence). V trimming: 0 bases; J trimming: 4 bases; junction bases outside the gene matches: 5. This CDR3 contains 16 residues.

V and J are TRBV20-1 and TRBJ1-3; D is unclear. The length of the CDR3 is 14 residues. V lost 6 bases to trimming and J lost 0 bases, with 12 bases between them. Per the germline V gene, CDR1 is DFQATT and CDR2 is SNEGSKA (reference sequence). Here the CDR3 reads CSAARGGSGNTIYF. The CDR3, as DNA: TGCAGTGCGGCCAGAGGCGGCTCTGGAAACACCATATATTTT.

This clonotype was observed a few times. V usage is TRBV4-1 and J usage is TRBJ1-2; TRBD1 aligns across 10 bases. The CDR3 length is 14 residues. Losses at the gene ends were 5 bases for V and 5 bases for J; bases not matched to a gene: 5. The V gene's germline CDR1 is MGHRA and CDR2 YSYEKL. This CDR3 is CASSSGTGEYGYTF. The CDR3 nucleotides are TGCGCCAGCAGCTCCGGGACAGGGGAATATGGCTACACCTTC.

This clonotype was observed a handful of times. CDR3 loop: CASSGGRYLDTQYF. CDR3 nucleotide sequence: TGTGCCAGCAGTGGGGGACGATACTTAGATACGCAGTATTTT. The chain employs TRBV6-1 and TRBJ2-3; the D call may be TRBD1 or TRBD2 (5 bases each). CDR3 length: 14 amino acids. V shed 4 bases and J shed 5 bases, with 13 bases lying between them. CDR1 MNHNS and CDR2 SASEGT come from the germline V gene.

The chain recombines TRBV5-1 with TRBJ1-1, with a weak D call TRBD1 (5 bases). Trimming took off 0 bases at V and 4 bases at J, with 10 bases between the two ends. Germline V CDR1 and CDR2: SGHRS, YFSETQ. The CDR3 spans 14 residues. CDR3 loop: CASSLAAGPTEAFF. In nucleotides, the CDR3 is TGCGCCAGCAGCTTGGCGGCAGGGCCCACTGAAGCTTTCTTT.

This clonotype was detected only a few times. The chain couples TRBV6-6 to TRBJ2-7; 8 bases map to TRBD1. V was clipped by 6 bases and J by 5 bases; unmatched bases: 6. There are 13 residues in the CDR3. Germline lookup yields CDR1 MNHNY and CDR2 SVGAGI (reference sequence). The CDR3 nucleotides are TGTGCCAGCAGAACACCAGGGGGCCACGAGCAGTACTTC. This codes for CASRTPGGHEQYF.

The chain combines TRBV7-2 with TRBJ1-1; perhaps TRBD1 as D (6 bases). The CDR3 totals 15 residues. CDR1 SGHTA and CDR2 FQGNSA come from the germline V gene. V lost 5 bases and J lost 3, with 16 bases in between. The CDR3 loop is CASSPLGGTHTEAFF. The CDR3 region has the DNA TGTGCCAGCAGCCCGCTAGGGGGGACGCACACTGAAGCTTTCTTT. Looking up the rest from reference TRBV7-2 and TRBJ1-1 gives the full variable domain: GAGVSQSPSNKVTEKGKDVELRCDPISGHTALYWYRQSLGQGLEFLIYFQGNSAPDKSGLPSDRFSAERTGGSVSTLTIQRTQQEDSAVYLCASSPLGGTHTEAFFGQGTRLTVV.

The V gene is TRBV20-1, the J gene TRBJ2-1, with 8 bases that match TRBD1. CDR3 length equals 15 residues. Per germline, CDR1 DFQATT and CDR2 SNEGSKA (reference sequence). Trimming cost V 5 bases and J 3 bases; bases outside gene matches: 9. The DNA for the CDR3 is TGCAGTGCTGCGAACCGGGACAGGTACTACAATGAGCAGTTCTTC. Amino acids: CSAANRDRYYNEQFF.

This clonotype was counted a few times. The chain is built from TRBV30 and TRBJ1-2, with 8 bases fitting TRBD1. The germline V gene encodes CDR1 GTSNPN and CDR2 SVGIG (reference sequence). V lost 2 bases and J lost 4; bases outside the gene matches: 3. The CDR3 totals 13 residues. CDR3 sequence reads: CAWSTGGFYGYTF. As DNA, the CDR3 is TGTGCCTGGAGTACAGGGGGGTTCTATGGCTACACCTTC.

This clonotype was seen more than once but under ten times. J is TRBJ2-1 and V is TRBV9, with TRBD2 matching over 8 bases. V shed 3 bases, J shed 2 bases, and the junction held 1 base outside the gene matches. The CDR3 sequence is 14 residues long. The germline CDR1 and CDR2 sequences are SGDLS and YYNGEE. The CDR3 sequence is CASSGSGAYNEQFF. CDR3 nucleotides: TGTGCCAGCAGCGGTAGCGGGGCCTACAATGAGCAGTTCTTC.

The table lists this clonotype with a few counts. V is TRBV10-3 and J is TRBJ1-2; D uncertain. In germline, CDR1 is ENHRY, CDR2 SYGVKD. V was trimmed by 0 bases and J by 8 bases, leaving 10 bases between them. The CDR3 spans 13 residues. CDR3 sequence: CAISESGRRGYTF. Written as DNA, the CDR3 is TGTGCCATCAGTGAGTCGGGCAGGAGGGGCTACACCTTC.